This TCR beta chain stems from a study of blood T cell repertoires in COVID-19. Whole-study context: Samples taken during acute and convalescent COVID-19 were collected in the United States, Italy and Spain. PBMCs, B-cell-depleted T cells, or T cells were the source of the cDNA or gDNA that made up the material.

The CDR3 runs to 17 residues. Germline CDR1 SGHAT, CDR2 FQDESV (reference sequence). V dropped 0 bases and J dropped 4; count of bases not matched to a gene: 8. The count of this clone is one. Some clones are missing from TCRdb's copy, which holds only in-frame ones; the method was immunoSEQ multiplex PCR. The table shows some 110,000 clones, with roughly four fifths occurring only once. The chain recombines TRBV11-1 with TRBJ2-1, with TRBD2 matching 8 bases. The sample comprised peripheral blood. The source of this sequence is a woman aged 55-75 years with acute or convalescent COVID-19. The CDR3 is CASSLALRGGGYNEQFF. CDR3 bases: TGTGCCAGCAGCTTAGCTTTACGGGGGGGCGGGTACAATGAGCAGTTCTTC.